Sequencing of this T cell receptor beta chain was carried out in a study of blood T cell repertoires in COVID-19. This clone showed up just once. Deletions cut 5 bases from V and 2 bases from J, with 15 bases between. Germline CDR1 is SQVTM and CDR2 is ANQGSEA. This CDR3 spans 14 amino acids. Sequencing was performed with immunoSEQ multiplex PCR; in TCRdb, only in-frame clones are kept and a portion is missing. The table records 40,000 to 55,000 clones, 84% of them present only once. The TCR originated in a man aged 45-60 years with acute or convalescent COVID-19. The chain uses TRBV29-1 and TRBJ1-2; TRBD1 might be the D (5 bases). The material sequenced was peripheral blood. DNA for the CDR3: TGCAGCGTTCGAATAGCAGGGATAAACTATGGCTACACCTTC. It yields the protein CSVRIAGINYGYTF.